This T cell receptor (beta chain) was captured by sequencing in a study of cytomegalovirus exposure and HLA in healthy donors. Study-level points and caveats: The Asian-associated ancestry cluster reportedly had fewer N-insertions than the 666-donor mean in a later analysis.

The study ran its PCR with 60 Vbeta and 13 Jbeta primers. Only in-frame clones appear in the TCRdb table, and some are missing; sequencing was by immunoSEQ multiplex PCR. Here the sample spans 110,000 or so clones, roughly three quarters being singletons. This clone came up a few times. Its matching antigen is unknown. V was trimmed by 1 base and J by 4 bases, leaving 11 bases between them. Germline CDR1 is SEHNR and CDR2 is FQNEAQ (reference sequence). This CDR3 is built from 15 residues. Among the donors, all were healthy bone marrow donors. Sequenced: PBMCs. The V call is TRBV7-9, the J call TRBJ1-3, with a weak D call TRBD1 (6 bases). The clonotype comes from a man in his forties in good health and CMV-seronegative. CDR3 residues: CASSLDGGLGNTIYF. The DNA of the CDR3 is TGTGCCAGCAGCTTAGACGGGGGGCTCGGAAACACCATATATTTT.